One sample yielded the 3 T cell receptor beta chains listed below, sequenced in a study of cytomegalovirus exposure and HLA in healthy donors. Clones were sequenced by immunoSEQ multiplex PCR, and TCRdb holds only the in-frame ones, with some missing. The sample includes about 58,000 clones, around 90% of them seen just once. Sequenced: PBMCs. The receptors come from a man between 18 and 29 years old in good health and CMV-seronegative.

V is TRBV6-5 and J is TRBJ2-5; D unclear. CDR1 is MNHEY and CDR2 is SVGAGI in the germline V gene. V lost 2 bases to trimming and J lost 7 bases, with 11 bases between them. The length of the CDR3 is 13 residues. The CDR3 protein is CASSYEPRGTQYF. CDR3 nucleotides: TGTGCCAGCAGTTACGAACCCAGAGGGACCCAGTACTTC.

This sequence joins TRBV9 and TRBJ2-7; no reliable D call. This CDR3 region has 13 residues. V lost 0 bases and J lost 5, with 9 bases in between. Germline values: CDR1 SGDLS, CDR2 YYNGEE. The CDR3 DNA sequence: TGTGCCAGCAGCGTAGCTACTTCCCACGAGCAGTACTTC. As protein: CASSVATSHEQYF.

The chain combines TRBV7-2 with TRBJ2-1; 7 bases are shared with TRBD1. This CDR3 comprises 15 residues. V gave up 4 bases and J gave up 6 bases; unmatched junction bases: 9. Germline V gene lookup returns CDR1 SGHTA and CDR2 FQGNSA. The CDR3 region is CASSSTGNVFNEQFF. DNA of the CDR3: TGTGCCAGCAGCTCGACAGGGAACGTGTTCAATGAGCAGTTCTTC.